This record concerns one TCR beta chain sequence. Its antigen is still unknown. From germline, CDR1 is KGHSH and CDR2 LQKENI. V dropped 4 bases and J dropped 3 bases, with 10 bases sitting between them. There are 14 residues in the CDR3. This entry comes from a study of blood T cells in healthy people across ages. Study-wide findings and caveats: Changes in expanded clonotypes were possibly confounded, as the CMV status of donors was unknown.

PCR was performed a second time for about 7 to 11 cycles using a sample-barcoded 5' primer and a J-beta primer mix. TCRdb re-analysed the 5' RACE reads in MiXCR, keeping a single row per CDR3 protein. The table shows approximately 680,000 distinct CDR3 sequences, with about 30% occurring only once. Each donor's blood draw was ten milliliters of peripheral blood. The source material was blood. This chain joins TRBV18 and TRBJ1-5; D gene uncertain. This TCR was recovered from a woman older than 75 in good health. The CDR3 DNA follows: TGTGCCAGCTCACGCCGAGGTCCCAATCAGCCCCAGCATTTT. The encoded protein is CASSRRGPNQPQHF.